This TCR beta chain was retrieved from a study of regulatory T cells in long-lasting Graves disease. The authors built TCR beta libraries using iRepertoire HTBI primers and Arm-PCR of CDR3 regions. TCRdb re-derived calls from the multiplex PCR reads in MiXCR, one entry per CDR3 protein. The data contain approximately 470,000 distinct CDR3 sequences, around 15% of them singletons. This clonotype has a count of ten or more. Its antigen is currently unknown. General study results and limits: Persistent patients shared more public clonotypes (2,741) than newly diagnosed patients (under 1,000).

Trimming shortened V by 5 bases and J by 8 bases, and 16 bases separated the two germline ends. CDR1 is SEHNR and CDR2 is FQNEAQ in the germline V gene (reference sequence). This CDR3 comprises 14 residues. The time point denotes: newly diagnosed GD, antithyroid drugs for less than 3 months. The TCR library used RNA extracted from PBMCs. The sample was also linked to a second study, of T cells in Graves' hyperthyroidism and ophthalmopathy. That report notes: Reasons for excluding patients were uncontrolled infection, other autoimmune disease, pregnancy or lactation.

The sequence was collected from a man aged 35-49 years with Graves disease. The sequencing here drew on peripheral blood mononuclear cells (PBMCs), taken at new diagnosis, from a patient treated with antithyroid drugs. The chain is built from TRBV7-9 and TRBJ2-1; a weak D match, TRBD2 (6 bases). The CDR3 nucleotides are TGTGCCAGCAGCCCACTAGCTAGGGGTCATGAGCAGTTCTTC. Translating it yields CASSPLARGHEQFF.